These 22 T cell receptor beta chains share one sample of origin, sequenced in a study of T cells in Graves' hyperthyroidism and ophthalmopathy (dated by TCRdb to between 2019 and 2020). Library creation used multiplex PCR. The reads were generated on an Illumina HiSeq 2000. The TCR beta CDR3 regions were amplified from the RNA transcripts. The first round of RT-PCR for the TCR CDR3 was performed with the HTBI primer set and the Qiagen OneStep RT-PCR kit. Using fastp at Q25 and MiXCR, TCRdb reprocessed the public reads and kept productive beta chains. Rows matching on CDR3 protein sequence are summarized as one entry with the most common DNA and genes. Here the sample has fewer than 500,000 distinct CDR3 sequences; about 14% occur a single time. The ten largest clones capture about 20% of the sample. The specimen sequenced was blood. All receptors come from a woman in her 30s with Graves' ophthalmopathy.

The rearrangement joins TRBV28 to TRBJ2-7; D is possibly TRBD1 (7 bases). V was pared by 2 bases and J by 5 bases, with 16 bases between. The CDR3 extends over 15 amino acids. Looked up from germline, CDR1 is MDHEN and CDR2 is SYDVKM. In DNA, the CDR3 is TGTGCCAGCAGTTTAAGTGGGACAGCTAGCGACGAGCAGTACTTC. It yields the protein CASSLSGTASDEQYF.

This clonotype has only one observation. This chain connects TRBV13 to TRBJ1-1, with D maybe TRBD1 (6 bases). Germline-derived CDR1 and CDR2 are PRHDT and FYEKMQ (reference sequence). Trimming removed 4 bases from V and 2 bases from J, with 14 bases in between. The CDR3 has 15 residues. CDR3 residues: CASSSRGQRNTEAFF. DNA of the CDR3: TGTGCCAGCAGCTCAAGAGGACAGCGAAACACTGAAGCTTTCTTT.

Here the CDR3 reads CASGDGRYQETQYF. CDR3 coding DNA: TGTGCCAGTGGAGATGGGAGGTACCAAGAGACCCAGTACTTC. The chain carries TRBV19 and TRBJ2-5, with D possibly being TRBD2 (6 bases). Trimming removed 8 bases from V and 0 bases from J, with 13 bases in between. Looked up from germline, CDR1 is LNHDA and CDR2 is SQIVND (reference sequence). CDR3 size: 14 residues.

This clonotype was picked up a small number of times. A much larger clone differs from this one at a single base, so this may be a read error. V gene TRBV30 combines with J gene TRBJ1-5; D may be TRBD1 (6 bases). The germline V gene has CDR1 GTSNPN and CDR2 SVGIG (reference sequence). The CDR3 covers 13 residues. CDR3 residues: CVWTTGNNQPQHF. The CDR3 nucleotides are TGTGTCTGGACAACAGGGAACAATCAGCCCCAGCATTTT.

This clonotype was recorded at least ten times. The gene calls are TRBV7-8 and TRBJ1-2, with D hard to call. CDR3 length: 15 residues. Trimming pared 3 bases from V and 5 bases from J, leaving 16 bases between. Germline V gives CDR1 SGHVS, CDR2 FQNEAQ. The CDR3 coding sequence is TGTGCCAGCAGCTTTGTCCAGGAGGCAAATTATGGCTACACCTTC. The encoded protein is CASSFVQEANYGYTF.

The J gene is TRBJ2-3, the V gene TRBV5-5; 10 bases agree with TRBD1. CDR3 length: 17 residues. The germline V gene has CDR1 SGHKS and CDR2 YYEKEE (reference sequence). Trimming removed 3 bases from V and 2 bases from J; junction bases left unmatched: 9. CDR3 DNA sequence: TGTGCCAGCAGCTCGAACCGGGACAGGGGTTCCACAGATACGCAGTATTTT. Amino acids: CASSSNRDRGSTDTQYF.

Worth noting for this clonotype: A read error may produce the germline difference seen at one junction end. V is TRBV28 and J is TRBJ1-2; D call uncertain. This CDR3 comprises 14 residues. CDR1 and CDR2 (germline): MDHEN, SYDVKM. CDR3 nucleotide sequence: TGTGCCAGTAGTTTATCAATGGGTTACTATGGCTACACCTTC. Protein product: CASSLSMGYYGYTF.

This clonotype was observed many times. The chain's CDR3 is CASSPFGTGLGETQYF. CDR3 bases: TGTGCCAGCAGTCCGTTCGGGACAGGGCTGGGGGAGACCCAGTACTTC. The V gene is TRBV28, the J gene TRBJ2-5; 9 nucleotides align to TRBD1. This CDR3 has 16 residues. Looked up from germline, CDR1 is MDHEN and CDR2 is SYDVKM. V shed 5 bases, J shed 5 bases, and the junction held 12 bases outside the gene matches. Complete variable domain (other parts from reference TRBV28 and TRBJ2-5): DVKVTQSSRYLVKRTGEKVFLECVQDMDHENMFWYRQDPGLGLRLIYFSYDVKMKEKGDIPEGYSVSREKKERFSLILESASTNQTSMYLCASSPFGTGLGETQYFGPGTRLLVL.

The CDR3 coding sequence is TGTGCCAGCAGAAAACGACGATCCTTGGATGAAAAACTGTTTTTT. This gives the protein CASRKRRSLDEKLFF. This chain connects TRBV6-1 to TRBJ1-4; D unclear. The CDR3 is made up of 15 amino acids. CDR1 is MNHNS, CDR2 SASEGT, per germline. V lost 6 bases and J 6 bases, leaving 17 bases between the germline ends.

Ten or more counts support this clonotype. This chain connects TRBV29-1 to TRBJ2-3, with D unresolved. Germline-derived CDR1 and CDR2 are SQVTM and ANQGSEA. The CDR3 is 13 residues long. Trimming cost V 3 bases and J 2 bases, with 9 bases left between them. The CDR3 region is CSVDTTTTDTQYF. The CDR3 coding sequence is TGCAGCGTTGACACCACGACCACAGATACGCAGTATTTT.

This clonotype was recorded at least ten times. The CDR3 nucleotides read TGTGCCAGCAGTAAAACCGGGGGTCAAGAAAAACTGTTTTTT. As protein: CASSKTGGQEKLFF. This chain uses TRBV6-1 with TRBJ1-4, with a weak D call TRBD1 (5 bases). Germline CDR1 MNHNS, CDR2 SASEGT. The germline V and J ends were trimmed by 5 bases and 8 bases, with 15 bases remaining between them. CDR3 size: 14 residues.

For this clonotype: A much larger clone differs from this one at a single base, so this may be a read error. The chain employs TRBV6-1 and TRBJ1-3; tentatively, D is TRBD1 (6 bases). The germline CDR1 and CDR2 sequences are MNHNS and SASEGT. The ends were cut back, 5 bases at V and 2 bases at J, with 13 bases in the middle. The CDR3 has 15 amino acids. CDR3 DNA: TGTGCCAGCAGTCCCGACAGGATAACTGGAAACACCATATATTTT. Protein: CASSPDRITGNTIYF.

This clonotype came up a few times. The V gene is TRBV6-2 or TRBV6-3, the J gene TRBJ2-1; 8 bases agree with TRBD2. V lost 6 bases to trimming and J lost 0 bases; unmatched junction nucleotides: 4. The germline CDR1 and CDR2 sequences are MNHEY and SVGEGT. This CDR3 contains 15 residues. CDR3 residues: CASRVAGSSYNEQFF. CDR3 coding DNA: TGTGCCAGCAGGGTAGCGGGGAGCTCCTACAATGAGCAGTTCTTC.

A note on this clonotype: This may stem from a read error, because a much larger clone lies one nucleotide away. The conserved final phenylalanine or tryptophan is absent from the CDR3, which likely points to a read error. This sequence joins TRBV12-3 or TRBV12-4 and TRBJ2-7; the D call may be TRBD1 or TRBD2 (5 bases each). The CDR3 is made up of 14 amino acids. Trimming removed 3 bases at V and 6 bases at J, with 15 bases between. The CDR3 DNA sequence: TGTGCCAGCAGTTTCCGGGACGAGCTAGGCGAGCAGTACCTC. The encoded protein is CASSFRDELGEQYL.

This clonotype was counted many times. V is TRBV28 and J is TRBJ1-1, with 7 bases aligning to TRBD1. The length of the CDR3 is 14 residues. Germline V gene lookup returns CDR1 MDHEN and CDR2 SYDVKM. The junction had 7 bases not matched to a gene; V was cut back by 6 bases and J by 3 bases. The CDR3 nucleotides are TGTGCCAGCAGCGGGCAAACAGGGGACACTGAAGCTTTCTTT. Its translation is CASSGQTGDTEAFF.

Only a few counts were recorded for this clonotype. One junction end does not reproduce the germline sequence, and a read error may be involved. The DNA of the CDR3 is TGTGCCAGCAGTACCGGGACAGTCTCCTACGAGCAGCACTTC. Its translation: CASSTGTVSYEQHF. The chain combines TRBV2 with TRBJ2-7; 7 nucleotides line up with TRBD1. The CDR3 is made up of 14 amino acids. Germline V gene lookup returns CDR1 SNHLY and CDR2 FYNNEI. Based on the CDR3 plus reference TRBV2 and TRBJ2-7, the full variable domain is EPEVTQTPSHQVTQMGQEVILRCVPISNHLYFYWYRQILGQKVEFLVSFYNNEISEKSEIFDDQFSVERPDGSNFTLKIRSTKLEDSAMYFCASSTGTVSYEQHFGPGTRLTVT.

This clonotype turned up a few times. The chain couples TRBV4-1 to TRBJ2-1; D remains ambiguous. Germline lookup yields CDR1 MGHRA and CDR2 YSYEKL. The CDR3 is made up of 13 amino acids. V was cut by 4 bases and J by 5 bases, with 9 bases left in between. CDR3 DNA: TGCGCCAGCAGCCCGAACCAAGACAATGAGCAGTTCTTC. Translated: CASSPNQDNEQFF.

This clonotype was seen at least ten times. The rearrangement uses TRBV28 and TRBJ1-2; TRBD1 is a possible D gene (5 bases). The CDR3 totals 16 residues. Germline V gives CDR1 MDHEN, CDR2 SYDVKM. V lost 6 bases to trimming and J lost 4 bases, with 21 bases between them. CDR3 loop: CASRMGVRFGLYGYTF. DNA for the CDR3: TGTGCCAGCAGGATGGGGGTGCGGTTTGGGCTCTATGGCTACACCTTC.

On this clonotype: An end of the junction does not agree with germline; a read error may underlie this. The CDR3: CASSPSGGANTRELFF. CDR3 DNA sequence: TGTGCCAGCAGCCCTTCAGGTGGAGCGAACACCAGGGAGCTGTTTTTT. This chain uses TRBV28 with TRBJ2-2; D not certain. The CDR3 is made up of 16 amino acids. Looked up from germline, CDR1 is MDHEN and CDR2 is SYDVKM.

This clonotype was observed at least ten times. The J gene is TRBJ1-2, the V gene TRBV30, with 8 nucleotides matching TRBD1. Per germline, CDR1 GTSNPN and CDR2 SVGIG (reference sequence). The CDR3 is 11 residues long. With 5 bases clipped from V and 4 bases from J, the junction kept 0 bases outside the gene matches. Here the CDR3 DNA reads TGTGCCTGGGACAGGGGCTATGGCTACACCTTC. Residues: CAWDRGYGYTF.

This clonotype has at least ten counts. The chain combines TRBV30 with TRBJ2-5; 13 bases are a match to TRBD2. CDR3 size: 18 residues. The V gene end was trimmed by 2 bases and the J gene end by 1 base; junction bases not matched to a gene: 10. The germline CDR1 and CDR2 sequences are GTSNPN and SVGIG (reference sequence). This chain's CDR3 is CAWSPTRTSGGAQETQYF. DNA for the CDR3: TGTGCCTGGAGTCCAACCCGAACTAGCGGGGGGGCCCAAGAGACCCAGTACTTC.

This clonotype appeared a few times. The chain links TRBV19 to TRBJ1-4; 7 bases are a match to TRBD1. Germline V CDR1 and CDR2: LNHDA, SQIVND (reference sequence). The CDR3 totals 14 residues. Trimming took 6 bases from V and 7 from J; bases not matched to a gene: 8. Written as DNA, the CDR3 is TGTGCCAGTAGCAAGACAGGGAGTCGTGAAAAACTGTTTTTT. Its protein is CASSKTGSREKLFF.